The 24 T cell receptor beta chains below come from one sample, sequenced in a study of shared clonotypes between healthy human individuals. Only in-frame clones appear in the TCRdb table, and some are missing; sequencing was by immunoSEQ multiplex PCR. The table has 450,000 to 600,000 clones, 79% seen once. The sample was PBMCs. These receptors were obtained from a middle-aged woman in good health. Some clones in this sample may be carry-over from other donors' samples.

J is TRBJ1-5 and V is TRBV7-2; the D is unclear. The CDR3 covers 12 residues. V lost 4 bases, J lost 9 bases, and 10 bases lay in between. The V gene's germline CDR1 is SGHTA and CDR2 FQGNSA. CDR3 nucleotide sequence: TGTGCCAGCAGCTCTACCCCGGGGCCCCAGCATTTT. Its protein product is CASSSTPGPQHF.

The chain is built from TRBV5-1 and TRBJ2-7; 12 bases agree with TRBD2. This CDR3 is built from 16 residues. After removal of 4 bases from V and 5 bases from J, the junction contained 10 bases not matched to a gene. CDR1 is SGHRS and CDR2 is YFSETQ in the germline V gene. The CDR3 protein is CASSQATSGGSDEQYF. The CDR3 bases are TGCGCCAGCAGCCAGGCGACTAGCGGGGGATCTGACGAGCAGTACTTC.

This chain uses TRBV28 with TRBJ1-5; D possibly corresponds to TRBD1 (5 bases). The CDR3 is made up of 15 amino acids. Germline lookup yields CDR1 MDHEN and CDR2 SYDVKM. V lost 8 bases to trimming and J lost 5 bases, with 19 bases between them. In nucleotides, the CDR3 is TGTGCCAGCTCCCTTGGGGCAGACTATGATCAGCCCCAGCATTTT. It is translated as CASSLGADYDQPQHF.

This chain joins TRBV2 and TRBJ2-1; D remains unclear. The CDR3 is made up of 14 amino acids. Germline CDR1 reads SNHLY; CDR2 reads FYNNEI. V was clipped by 10 bases and J by 0 bases, with 13 bases between them. Written as DNA, the CDR3 is TGTGCCACCTCGATGATGTTCTCCTACAATGAGCAGTTCTTC. As protein: CATSMMFSYNEQFF.

This clone was recorded many times. This chain uses TRBV19 with TRBJ1-2, with D possibly being TRBD1 (5 bases). Germline CDR1 is LNHDA and CDR2 is SQIVND (reference sequence). This CDR3 region has 14 residues. V lost 4 bases and J 10 bases, leaving 19 bases between the germline ends. Here the CDR3 DNA reads TGTGCCAGTAGTACCCCGGGACTCAATGCGCACTACACCTTC. Translated, it gives CASSTPGLNAHYTF.

Notes on this clone: In the same sample, other DNA sequences code for this CDR3. V is TRBV6-5 and J is TRBJ2-3; D is possibly TRBD2 (5 bases). Germline V gene sequence: CDR1 MNHEY, CDR2 SVGAGI. The CDR3 covers 14 residues. Trimming stripped 5 bases from V and 2 bases from J, with 11 bases between. As DNA, the CDR3 is TGTGCCAGCAGTCCAGGACTGAACACAGATACGCAGTATTTT. Translation gives CASSPGLNTDTQYF.

This clone was counted only a few times. V and J are TRBV6-1 and TRBJ1-1; no definite D call. The germline V and J ends were trimmed by 7 bases and 0 bases, with 12 bases remaining between them. The germline CDR1 and CDR2 sequences are MNHNS and SASEGT. This CDR3 is 14 amino acids long. The chain's CDR3 is CASTKDSLNTEAFF. The CDR3 DNA reads as TGTGCCAGCACTAAAGATTCACTGAACACTGAAGCTTTCTTT.

A few counts support this clone. V is TRBV6-6 and J is TRBJ1-1, with D perhaps matching TRBD1 (5 bases). Germline V gene sequence: CDR1 MNHNY, CDR2 SVGAGI (reference sequence). This CDR3 has 13 residues. Trimming took off 10 bases at V and 1 base at J, with 13 bases between the two ends. CDR3 in DNA: TGTGCCACTTCCAGCGGGGGGAACACTGAAGCTTTCTTT. Residues: CATSSGGNTEAFF.

The rearrangement uses TRBV10-3 and TRBJ1-2; TRBD1 is a possible D gene (6 bases). This CDR3 spans 14 amino acids. The V gene lost 6 bases and the J gene lost 7 bases, with 18 bases spanning the gap. Per germline, CDR1 ENHRY and CDR2 SYGVKD. The CDR3 DNA reads as TGTGCCATCAGCCACCCGGAGGGGGACGTTGGCTACACCTTC. Protein product: CAISHPEGDVGYTF.

The gene calls are TRBV4-1 and TRBJ1-1, with D possibly matching TRBD1 (6 bases). The V end lost 0 bases, the J end lost 0 bases, and 20 bases lay between the germline ends. Germline lookup yields CDR1 MGHRA and CDR2 YSYEKL. This CDR3 region has 19 residues. In nucleotides, the CDR3 is TGCGCCAGCAGCCAAGAGATAGGGGACATCATTTATATGAACACTGAAGCTTTCTTT. Translated: CASSQEIGDIIYMNTEAFF.

V gene TRBV6-4 combines with J gene TRBJ2-1; no clear D. CDR1 and CDR2 (germline): MRHNA, SNTAGT. Trimming removed 2 bases at V and 2 bases at J, with 4 bases between. The CDR3 spans 13 residues. CDR3 residues: CASSDGPYNEQFF. CDR3 nucleotides: TGTGCCAGCAGTGACGGCCCCTACAATGAGCAGTTCTTC.

This clone was observed a handful of times. V is TRBV30 and J is TRBJ1-1, with D unresolved. V lost 6 bases and J 1 base, leaving 9 bases between the germline ends. Looked up from germline, CDR1 is GTSNPN and CDR2 is SVGIG (reference sequence). This CDR3 has 12 residues. The CDR3 DNA reads as TGTGCCTGTAGTAGAAAGAACACTGAAGCTTTCTTT. Its translation: CACSRKNTEAFF.

This clone was seen a handful of times. The chain employs TRBV30 and TRBJ1-5; D not certain. This CDR3 is 12 amino acids long. CDR1 is GTSNPN and CDR2 is SVGIG in the germline V gene (reference sequence). V lost 3 bases and J lost 7, with 10 bases in between. The CDR3 here is CAWSPNGQPQHF. CDR3 nucleotide sequence: TGTGCCTGGAGCCCTAATGGACAGCCCCAGCATTTT.

Worth noting for this clone: Within the sample, other DNA sequences also encode this same CDR3. The chain has TRBV19 and TRBJ1-2; the D gene is possibly TRBD1 (6 bases). The V gene lost 4 bases and the J gene lost 8 bases, with 11 bases spanning the gap. Germline loops: CDR1 LNHDA, CDR2 SQIVND (reference sequence). This CDR3 contains 12 residues. The CDR3 loop reads CASSRGARGYTF. Here the CDR3 DNA reads TGTGCCAGTAGTAGGGGGGCAAGGGGCTACACCTTC. Full variable domain (missing parts from reference TRBV19 and TRBJ1-2): DGGITQSPKYLFRKEGQNVTLSCEQNLNHDAMYWYRQDPGQGLRLIYYSQIVNDFQKGDIAEGYSVSREKKESFPLTVTSAQKNPTAFYLCASSRGARGYTFGSGTRLTVV.

The genes are TRBV18 and TRBJ2-6; the D is unclear. The CDR3 has 15 residues. V was pared by 3 bases and J by 4 bases, with 10 bases between. From germline, CDR1 is KGHSH and CDR2 LQKENI. The CDR3 reads CASSPSGGGANVLTF. The DNA of the CDR3 is TGTGCCAGCTCACCGTCCGGTGGAGGGGCCAACGTCCTGACTTTC.

The CDR3 DNA reads TGTGCCTGGAGTTATCAGGCGGGCGGGGAGCTGTTTTTT. Translating it yields CAWSYQAGGELFF. The chain uses TRBV30 and TRBJ2-2, with a tentative D call TRBD2 (5 bases). The CDR3 is 13 residues long. V was clipped by 2 bases and J by 7 bases, with 11 bases between them. From germline, CDR1 is GTSNPN and CDR2 SVGIG (reference sequence).

This rearrangement joins TRBV6-5 to TRBJ1-5; D may be TRBD1 (5 bases). The V gene's germline CDR1 is MNHEY and CDR2 SVGAGI. V lost 3 bases and J 1 base, leaving 7 bases between the germline ends. The CDR3 is made up of 14 amino acids. The CDR3 coding sequence is TGTGCCAGCAGTTATCGGGGGAGCAATCAGCCCCAGCATTTT. Residues: CASSYRGSNQPQHF.

The CDR3 nucleotides are TGTGCCAGCAGTTACCCCCGGACCGTCCTCTACGAGCAGTACTTC. This encodes CASSYPRTVLYEQYF. The chain has TRBV28 and TRBJ2-7; D remains ambiguous. Per the germline V gene, CDR1 is MDHEN and CDR2 is SYDVKM. The CDR3 is 15 residues long. V dropped 4 bases and J dropped 3 bases, with 16 bases sitting between them.

V usage is TRBV6-6 and J usage is TRBJ2-7; D may match TRBD1 or TRBD2 (6 bases each). Deletions cut 8 bases from V and 2 bases from J, with 13 bases between. This CDR3 is built from 13 residues. Per germline, CDR1 MNHNY and CDR2 SVGAGI (reference sequence). The CDR3 region is CASRQEGTYEQYF. The CDR3 coding sequence is TGTGCCAGCCGACAGGAGGGGACCTACGAGCAGTACTTC.

The chain is built from TRBV27 and TRBJ2-2; TRBD2 matches at 10 bases. Germline CDR1 reads MNHEY; CDR2 reads SMNVEV (reference sequence). There are 16 residues in the CDR3. With 7 bases clipped from V and 5 bases from J, the junction kept 10 bases outside the gene matches. The CDR3 region has the DNA TGTGCCAGCAAACTCTCCGGGACTAGCGAGACCGGGGAGCTGTTTTTT. It specifies CASKLSGTSETGELFF.

This chain connects TRBV11-3 to TRBJ2-2, with unresolved D. This CDR3 has 13 amino acids. From germline, CDR1 is SGHNT and CDR2 YENEEA. The V gene lost 0 bases and the J gene lost 7 bases, with 6 bases spanning the gap. CDR3 nucleotide sequence: TGTGCCAGCAGCTTAGAATTAGGCGGGGAGCTGTTTTTT. Its translation is CASSLELGGELFF.

Regarding this clone: Other nucleotide sequences from this sample produce the same CDR3. The CDR3: CASSLSGVGTGELFF. As DNA, the CDR3 is TGCGCCAGCAGCTTGTCGGGAGTTGGGACCGGGGAGCTGTTTTTT. This chain connects TRBV5-1 to TRBJ2-2; D might be TRBD2 (6 bases). Between the trimmed V and J ends, which lost 1 base and 5 bases, there was a span of 12 bases. CDR3 length: 15 amino acids. Germline V lookup: CDR1 SGHRS, CDR2 YFSETQ.

This clone was observed a handful of times. The chain combines TRBV29-1 with TRBJ1-1, with TRBD1 as a possible D gene (5 bases). There are 12 residues in the CDR3. From germline, CDR1 is SQVTM and CDR2 ANQGSEA. Trimming stripped 2 bases from V and 3 bases from J, with 7 bases between. The CDR3 DNA sequence: TGCAGCGTTGAACAGGGATACACTGAAGCTTTCTTT. It is translated as CSVEQGYTEAFF.

Regarding this clone: One end of the junction varies from germline; a read error may be responsible. This chain joins TRBV7-3 and TRBJ2-1; TRBD2 aligns across 10 bases. CDR1 is SGHTA, CDR2 FQGTGA, per germline. CDR3 length: 14 amino acids. The CDR3 reads CASSLTPAGGPKIF. The CDR3 nucleotides read TGTGCCAGCAGCTTAACTCCAGCGGGAGGGCCGAAGATCTTC. Using reference TRBV7-3 and TRBJ2-1 for the parts outside the CDR3, the full variable domain is GAGVSQTPSNKVTEKGKYVELRCDPISGHTALYWYRQSLGQGPEFLIYFQGTGAADDSGLPNDRFFAVRPEGSVSTLKIQRTERGDSAVYLCASSLTPAGGPKIFGPGTRLTVL.